One and the same sample provided the 14 T cell receptor beta chains below, sequenced in a study of cytomegalovirus exposure and HLA in healthy donors. This PCR relied on a set of 60 Vbeta primers and 13 Jbeta primers. TCRdb keeps only in-frame clones here, not all; method: immunoSEQ multiplex PCR. This table holds fewer than 200,000 clones, 55% to 75% found once. The specimen sequenced was PBMCs. The receptors come from a human donor in good health.

The CDR3 sequence is CASSSSGGGTDTQYF. The CDR3 DNA follows: TGTGCCAGCAGCTCTAGCGGGGGGGGCACAGATACGCAGTATTTT. This sequence joins TRBV7-3 and TRBJ2-3, with 12 bases fitting TRBD2. V lost 4 bases to trimming and J lost 1 base; unmatched junction nucleotides: 0. This CDR3 is 15 amino acids long. The V gene's germline CDR1 is SGHTA and CDR2 FQGTGA.

The sample holds a few counts of this clone. The V gene is TRBV2, the J gene TRBJ2-3, with D possibly matching TRBD2 (5 bases). Germline-derived CDR1 and CDR2 are SNHLY and FYNNEI. The CDR3 extends over 16 amino acids. V dropped 2 bases and J dropped 2 bases, with 14 bases sitting between them. CDR3 sequence (DNA): TGTGCCAGCAGTGAATTACTAGGTCCTTCCACAGATACGCAGTATTTT. Residues: CASSELLGPSTDTQYF.

The chain recombines TRBV6-5 with TRBJ2-2; D is possibly TRBD1 (6 bases). The germline V and J ends were trimmed by 2 bases and 6 bases, with 16 bases remaining between them. The CDR3 length is 16 residues. Germline values: CDR1 MNHEY, CDR2 SVGAGI. The CDR3 coding sequence is TGTGCCAGCAGTTACCAAATCACAGGGTTCGCCGGGGAGCTGTTTTTT. The encoded protein is CASSYQITGFAGELFF.

The chain has TRBV2 and TRBJ1-1; 7 bases align to TRBD1. The germline V gene encodes CDR1 SNHLY and CDR2 FYNNEI. The CDR3 length is 13 residues. The V gene end was trimmed by 6 bases and the J gene end by 10 bases; junction bases not matched to a gene: 11. CDR3 bases: TGTGCCAGCAGCGGACAGGAGGGGTGTCGAGCTTTCTTT. Translation: CASSGQEGCRAFF.

The chain carries TRBV7-6 and TRBJ2-3; 11 bases map to TRBD1. Germline V gene lookup returns CDR1 SGHVS and CDR2 FNYEAQ. The V gene end was trimmed by 0 bases and the J gene end by 6 bases; junction bases not matched to a gene: 11. The CDR3 runs to 18 residues. In DNA, the CDR3 is TGTGCCAGCAGCTTAGCGCTTCCGGGACAGGGGGGTCGGGATACGCAGTATTTT. It codes for CASSLALPGQGGRDTQYF. The full variable domain, in which reference TRBV7-6 and TRBJ2-3 provide the parts outside the CDR3, is GAGVSQSPRYKVTKRGQDVALRCDPISGHVSLYWYRQALGQGPEFLTYFNYEAQQDKSGLPNDRFSAERPEGSISTLTIQRTEQRDSAMYRCASSLALPGQGGRDTQYFGPGTRLTVL.

This sequence joins TRBV19 and TRBJ2-3; TRBD1 matches at 10 bases. Germline lookup yields CDR1 LNHDA and CDR2 SQIVND (reference sequence). The CDR3 sequence is 17 residues long. Losses at the gene ends were 3 bases for V and 4 bases for J; bases not matched to a gene: 10. CDR3 amino acids: CASSIGTLTGGSDTQYF. CDR3 DNA sequence: TGTGCCAGTAGTATTGGGACCTTGACAGGGGGCTCAGATACGCAGTATTTT.

The chain combines TRBV11-2 with TRBJ1-2, with 10 bases fitting TRBD1. Looked up from germline, CDR1 is SGHAT and CDR2 is FQNNGV. After removal of 4 bases from V and 6 bases from J, the junction contained 8 bases not matched to a gene. The CDR3 loop spans 15 amino acids. The CDR3 is CASSSGTGEVDGYTF. The CDR3 DNA reads TGTGCCAGCAGCTCGGGGACAGGGGAAGTTGATGGCTACACCTTC. Variable domain in full (rest from reference TRBV11-2 and TRBJ1-2): EAGVAQSPRYKIIEKRQSVAFWCNPISGHATLYWYQQILGQGPKLLIQFQNNGVVDDSQLPKDRFSAERLKGVDSTLKIQPAKLEDSAVYLCASSSGTGEVDGYTFGSGTRLTVV.

The gene calls are TRBV14 and TRBJ1-1; D call uncertain. The germline V gene encodes CDR1 SGHDN and CDR2 FVKESK. The V and J ends lost 4 bases and 3 bases respectively, with 12 bases between them. This CDR3 has 14 residues. The CDR3 protein is CASSPGVGYTEAFF. The CDR3 DNA reads as TGTGCCAGCAGCCCTGGAGTCGGATACACTGAAGCTTTCTTT.

This chain links TRBV4-1 with TRBJ2-5, with TRBD1 matching 7 bases. CDR1 is MGHRA and CDR2 is YSYEKL in the germline V gene. V shed 0 bases, J shed 9 bases, and the junction held 7 bases outside the gene matches. CDR3 length equals 14 residues. CDR3 sequence reads: CASSQEVTDRAQYF. As DNA, the CDR3 is TGCGCCAGCAGCCAAGAGGTGACAGACAGGGCCCAGTACTTC.

This sequence joins TRBV7-9 and TRBJ2-5; 10 nucleotides agree with TRBD2. Germline assignment: CDR1 SEHNR and CDR2 FQNEAQ (reference sequence). The CDR3 consists of 14 residues. V lost 5 bases and J lost 4; bases outside the gene matches: 4. This CDR3 is CASSRTSGIETQYF. For the CDR3, the DNA is TGTGCCAGCAGCCGGACTAGCGGCATAGAGACCCAGTACTTC.

This clone was seen a handful of times. The CDR3 loop is CASSRPVPDTQYF. Written as DNA, the CDR3 is TGCGCCAGCAGCCGCCCGGTTCCAGATACGCAGTATTTT. The rearrangement uses TRBV4-1 and TRBJ2-3, with D hard to call. Trimming took 4 bases from V and 4 from J, leaving 9 bases between them. The CDR3 covers 13 residues. Germline V CDR1 and CDR2: MGHRA, YSYEKL.

This clone appeared a few times. This chain links TRBV10-3 with TRBJ2-7; weak D call: TRBD2 (5 bases). CDR3 length: 15 amino acids. Germline CDR1 and CDR2: ENHRY and SYGVKD. Trimming removed 2 bases from V and 3 bases from J, with 14 bases in between. The CDR3 sequence: CAISEGLNGVYEQYF. The CDR3 DNA reads TGTGCCATCAGTGAGGGACTGAACGGGGTCTACGAGCAGTACTTC.

The V and J genes are TRBV5-6 and TRBJ1-1; TRBD1 matches 8 bases. Germline loops: CDR1 SGHDT, CDR2 YYEEEE. The length of the CDR3 is 16 residues. The V gene end was trimmed by 4 bases and the J gene end by 5 bases; junction bases not matched to a gene: 13. CDR3 nucleotides: TGTGCCAGCAGCCCCGGACAGGGTAGAATTCGGACTGAAGCTTTCTTT. Residues: CASSPGQGRIRTEAFF.

The chain links TRBV7-8 to TRBJ2-5, with TRBD1 as a possible D gene (6 bases). Germline V gene sequence: CDR1 SGHVS, CDR2 FQNEAQ. Between the trimmed V and J ends, which lost 0 bases and 10 bases, there was a span of 12 bases. The length of the CDR3 is 13 residues. CDR3 coding DNA: TGTGCCAGCAGCTTAGCGCAGGGGTCAGGCCAGTACTTC. Its protein is CASSLAQGSGQYF.